Sequencing of this T cell receptor beta chain was carried out in a study of blood T cell repertoires in COVID-19. Across the whole study: The origin of the acute and convalescent COVID-19 samples was the United States, Italy and Spain.

In the original analysis: Reference gene primer amplification in the assay estimated nucleated cell counts. The method was immunoSEQ multiplex PCR; TCRdb's version includes in-frame clones alone and lacks a portion of them. V and J calls and clone size come straight from that table; D and trimming were deduced from the DNA. The sample holds roughly 50,000 clones, 85% to 90% seen once. The CDR3 spans 16 residues. V lost 10 bases to trimming and J lost 2 bases; unmatched junction nucleotides: 14. The germline V gene encodes CDR1 MNHNY and CDR2 SVGAGI (reference sequence). The clonotype was recovered from a man between 65 and 85 years old with active COVID-19. Sequencing input: peripheral blood. The chain is built from TRBV6-6 and TRBJ1-3; TRBD1 aligns across 7 bases. The CDR3 sequence: CATRGTAPSAGNTIYF. DNA for the CDR3: TGTGCCACCCGAGGGACAGCCCCCTCGGCTGGAAACACCATATATTTT.